This T cell receptor (beta chain) emerged from a study of OX40 agonist ivuxolimab in advanced cancers. Regarding the complete study: Ivuxolimab, which targeted the costimulatory receptor OX40 (CD134), was an agonistic, fully human IgG2 monoclonal antibody. Intravenous ivuxolimab was administered to patients every 2 weeks at six dose levels: 0.01, 0.1, 0.3, 1.5, 3 and 10 mg/kg. Of the 50 to 55 patients in dose escalation, some 20 had hepatocellular carcinoma, some 15 had melanoma, 9 had renal cell carcinoma and 9 had head and neck cancer. In the dose-escalation cohort, approximately 82% of patients were male, and the mean age was about 55 years, with a range of about 20 to 90. Patients were allowed to have had prior anti-PD-1, anti-PD-L1 or anti-CTLA-4 therapy, and 40% of the dose-escalation patients had been treated with checkpoint inhibitors. Partial responses occurred in three dose-escalation patients: two with cutaneous melanoma and one with hepatocellular carcinoma. The point of sequencing TCRbeta in the periphery was to test whether ivuxolimab changed TCR sequence diversity and drove clonal T-cell expansion. The paper reports the monotherapy dose-escalation portion (N of about 47 patients) of the phase I ivuxolimab trial. The paper as a whole reports these results and caveats: In the 0.1-3.0 mg/kg groups, partial responders were among the patients with the lowest normalized peripheral clonal expansion, particularly in CD8+ T cells. At doses from 0.1 to 3.0 mg/kg, clonal expansion was seen in both CD4+ and CD8+ blood T cells between baseline and week 6. After ivuxolimab, more expanded clones were found on average in CD8+ T cells than in CD4+ T cells. Low levels of normalized T-cell clonal expansion were also seen in some patients who did not respond. The antigen specificity of the peripheral T cells that underwent clonal expansion was not determined.

The germline V gene encodes CDR1 MDHEN and CDR2 SYDVKM. Reading from cysteine to phenylalanine, the CDR3 counts 11 amino acids. Just the 33-base CDR3 DNA is kept, in frame starting at base 1. Trimming takes 5 bases from V and 3 bases from J, and the germline ends sit 4 bases apart. In the case of this clone: Its binding antigen is unknown. Nothing much larger sits one base from this clone, and base qualities are not available.

Genomic DNA was extracted from sorted cells for sequencing of the TCRbeta CDR3 region. The immunoSEQ Assay was used for sequencing of TCRbeta CDR3 regions. TCRdb stores this immuneACCESS table with in-frame sequences only. Part of the clones is absent; in the studies checked, under half of the shortfall reflects unresolved V genes, and no reason is known for the rest. The sample includes 71,000 or so clones, with approximately 78% observed a single time. The ten largest make up roughly 4.7% of the sample. The trial excluded patients who had a history of autoimmune disease or were on systemic immunosuppression. In every dose cohort, peripheral blood was drawn for TCR sequencing at baseline, cycle 4 day 1, and cycle 7 day 1. Samples were obtained from an open-label, multicenter, first-in-human phase I dose-escalation trial of ivuxolimab. The trial enrolled adults with locally advanced or metastatic head and neck squamous cell, hepatocellular, melanoma or renal cell carcinoma. Before TCR sequencing, CD4+ and CD8+ T cells were separately sorted from peripheral blood.

This chain joins TRBV28 to TRBJ2-5, with the D gene call left open. The receptor's source is an adult with an advanced solid tumor such as melanoma, head and neck, liver or kidney cancer. Sequencing was performed on CD4+ or CD8+ T cells sorted from blood, taken in a trial of the OX40 agonist ivuxolimab. The nucleotide sequence reads as follows: TGTGCCAGCAGTCTAGAAGAGACCCAGTACTTC. Its amino acids are CASSLEETQYF.